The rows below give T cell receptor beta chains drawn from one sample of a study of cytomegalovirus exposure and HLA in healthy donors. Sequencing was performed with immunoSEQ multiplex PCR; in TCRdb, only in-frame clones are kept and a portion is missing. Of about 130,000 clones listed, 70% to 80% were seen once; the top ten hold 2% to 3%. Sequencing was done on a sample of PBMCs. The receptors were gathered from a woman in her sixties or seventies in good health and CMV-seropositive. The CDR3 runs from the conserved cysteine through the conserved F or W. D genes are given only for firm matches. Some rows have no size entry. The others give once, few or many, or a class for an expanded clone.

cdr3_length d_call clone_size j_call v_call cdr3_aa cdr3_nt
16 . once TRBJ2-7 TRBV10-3 CAISEGLRTETYEQYF TGTGCCATCAGTGAGGGTTTGAGGACAGAAACCTACGAGCAGTACTTC
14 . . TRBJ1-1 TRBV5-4 CASSRGGYGSEAFF TGTGCCAGCAGCCGCGGGGGCTATGGGTCTGAAGCTTTCTTT
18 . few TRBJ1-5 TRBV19 CASSIDPPAQSSNQPQHF TGTGCCAGTAGTATAGACCCTCCCGCACAGTCTTCTAATCAGCCCCAGCATTTT
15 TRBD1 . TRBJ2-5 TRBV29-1 CSVARTRGKQETQYF TGCAGCGTTGCCCGAACCAGGGGGAAGCAAGAGACCCAGTACTTC
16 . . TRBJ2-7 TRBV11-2 CASSWGRGRTLYEQYF TGTGCCAGCAGCTGGGGCCGGGGGAGGACCCTCTACGAGCAGTACTTC
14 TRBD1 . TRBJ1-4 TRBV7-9 CASSPGQGQEKLFF TGTGCCAGCAGTCCCGGACAGGGACAAGAAAAACTGTTTTTT
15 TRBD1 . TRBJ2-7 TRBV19 CASSIGRDRGYEQYF TGTGCCAGTAGTATCGGCCGGGACAGGGGGTACGAGCAGTACTTC
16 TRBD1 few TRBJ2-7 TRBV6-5 CASSYSRTGFVYEQYF TGTGCCAGCAGTTACTCTCGGACAGGTTTTGTGTACGAGCAGTACTTC
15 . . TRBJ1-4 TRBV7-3 CASSFRGLANEKLFF TGTGCCAGCAGCTTTAGGGGTCTGGCTAATGAAAAACTGTTTTTT
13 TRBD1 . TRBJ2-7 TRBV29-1 CSARQGASYEQYF TGCAGCGCGAGACAGGGGGCATCCTACGAGCAGTACTTC
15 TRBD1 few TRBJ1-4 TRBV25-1 CATPSLQGAREKLFF TGTGCCACCCCGTCTTTACAGGGGGCTAGGGAAAAACTGTTTTTT
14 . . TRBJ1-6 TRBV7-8 CASSLSQVNSPLHF TGTGCCAGCAGCTTATCCCAGGTGAATTCACCCCTCCACTTT
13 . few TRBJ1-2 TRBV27 CASSPGLNYGYTF TGTGCCAGCAGTCCGGGACTTAACTATGGCTACACCTTC
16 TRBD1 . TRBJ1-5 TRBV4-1 CASSQDPGQGGQPQHF TGCGCCAGCAGCCAAGATCCGGGACAGGGCGGTCAGCCCCAGCATTTT
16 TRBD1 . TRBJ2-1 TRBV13 CASSPPRDRGLFEQFF TGTGCCAGCAGTCCCCCGAGAGACAGGGGGCTTTTTGAGCAGTTCTTC
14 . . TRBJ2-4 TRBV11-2 CASSPRGAKNIQYF TGTGCCAGCAGCCCGAGGGGGGCCAAAAACATTCAGTACTTC
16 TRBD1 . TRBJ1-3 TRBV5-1 CASRSGTGSSGNTIYF TGCGCCAGCAGGTCCGGGACAGGGAGTTCTGGAAACACCATATATTTT
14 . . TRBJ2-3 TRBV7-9 CASSQVSAVDTQYF TGTGCCAGCAGCCAAGTCAGCGCGGTTGATACGCAGTATTTT
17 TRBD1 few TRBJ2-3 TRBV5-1 CASSETSTGTNTDTQYF TGCGCCAGCTCCGAAACATCGACAGGGACCAACACAGATACGCAGTATTTT
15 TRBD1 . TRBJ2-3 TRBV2 CASRLQGQIADTQYF TGTGCCAGCCGGCTACAGGGGCAGATCGCAGATACGCAGTATTTT
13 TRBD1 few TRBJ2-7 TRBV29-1 CSVRRDRGYEQYF TGCAGCGTTCGCCGGGACAGGGGCTACGAGCAGTACTTC
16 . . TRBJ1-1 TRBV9 CASSVGGGRANTEAFF TGTGCCAGCAGCGTGGGGGGGGGCAGAGCGAACACTGAAGCTTTCTTT
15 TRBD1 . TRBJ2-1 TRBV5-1 CASSLYRGRNDEQFF TGCGCCAGCAGCCTTTACAGGGGGCGCAACGATGAGCAGTTCTTC
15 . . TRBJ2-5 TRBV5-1 CASTPRAGLQETQYF TGCGCCAGCACCCCGAGGGCGGGTCTCCAAGAGACCCAGTACTTC
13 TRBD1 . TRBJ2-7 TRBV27 CASSLTGAYEQYF TGTGCCAGCAGTTTGACAGGGGCCTACGAGCAGTACTTC
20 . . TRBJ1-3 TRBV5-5 CASSLGVEGYFGRAGNTIYF TGTGCCAGCAGCTTGGGGGTTGAGGGTTATTTCGGCCGGGCTGGAAACACCATATATTTT
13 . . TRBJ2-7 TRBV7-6 CASSLGMAVEQYF TGTGCCAGCAGCTTAGGTATGGCAGTCGAGCAGTACTTC
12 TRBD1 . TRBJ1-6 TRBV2 CASTYTGGPLHF TGTGCCAGCACCTATACAGGGGGTCCCCTCCACTTT
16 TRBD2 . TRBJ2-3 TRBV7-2 CASSLGVGGGADTQYF TGTGCCAGCAGCCTCGGGGTGGGGGGGGGTGCAGATACGCAGTATTTT
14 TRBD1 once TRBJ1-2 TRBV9 CASSTRTGFEGYTF TGTGCCAGCAGCACAAGGACAGGGTTTGAAGGCTACACCTTC
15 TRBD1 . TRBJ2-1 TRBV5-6 CASSFRGQLLNEQFF TGTGCCAGCAGCTTCAGGGGACAGCTTCTAAATGAGCAGTTCTTC
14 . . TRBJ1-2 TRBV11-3 CASSLGSEREGYTF TGTGCCAGCAGCTTAGGGTCCGAGAGGGAAGGCTACACCTTC
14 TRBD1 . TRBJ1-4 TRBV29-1 CSVRGQGRGEKLFF TGCAGCGTTCGTGGACAGGGGAGGGGTGAAAAACTGTTTTTT
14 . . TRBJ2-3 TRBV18 CASSPPRVPDTQYF TGTGCCAGCTCACCACCGAGGGTCCCAGATACGCAGTATTTT
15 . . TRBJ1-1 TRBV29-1 CSVEGFGGGNTEAFF TGCAGCGTTGAAGGTTTTGGCGGGGGGAACACTGAAGCTTTCTTT
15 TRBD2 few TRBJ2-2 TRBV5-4 CASRPGGENTGELFF TGTGCCAGCAGGCCCGGGGGGGAGAACACCGGGGAGCTGTTTTTT
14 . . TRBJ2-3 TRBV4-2 CASSQDMSTDTQYF TGTGCCAGCAGCCAAGATATGAGCACAGATACGCAGTATTTT
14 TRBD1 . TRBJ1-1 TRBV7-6 CASSLAGGSTEAFF TGTGCCAGCAGCCTCGCAGGGGGGAGCACTGAAGCTTTCTTT
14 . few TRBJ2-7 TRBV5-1 CASSPADGTYEQYF TGCGCCAGCAGCCCCGCGGACGGGACCTACGAGCAGTACTTC
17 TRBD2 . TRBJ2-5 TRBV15 CATSREGRAGGGETQYF TGTGCCACCAGCAGAGAGGGTAGAGCGGGGGGAGGAGAGACCCAGTACTTC
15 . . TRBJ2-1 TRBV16 CASSQSGRGGGEQFF TGTGCCAGCAGCCAATCGGGTAGGGGTGGCGGTGAGCAGTTCTTC
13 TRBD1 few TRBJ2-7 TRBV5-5 CASTDRGKGEQYF TGTGCCAGCACGGACAGGGGGAAAGGTGAGCAGTACTTC
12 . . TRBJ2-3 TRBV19 CASSANTDTQYF TGTGCCAGTAGTGCTAACACAGATACGCAGTATTTT
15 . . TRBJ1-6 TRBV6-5 CASSLTGIGYSPLHF TGTGCCAGCAGCCTAACCGGGATAGGTTATTCACCCCTCCACTTT
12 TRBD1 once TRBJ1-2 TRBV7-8 CASSKGAFGYTF TGTGCCAGCAGCAAGGGGGCTTTTGGCTACACCTTC
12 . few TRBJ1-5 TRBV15 CATSRPDQPQHF TGTGCCACCAGCAGACCTGATCAGCCCCAGCATTTT
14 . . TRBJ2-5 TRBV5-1 CASSSPEGGETQYF TGCGCCAGCAGCTCCCCCGAGGGAGGAGAGACCCAGTACTTC
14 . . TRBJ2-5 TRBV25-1 CASSPQAAGETQYF TGTGCCAGCAGTCCCCAGGCGGCAGGGGAGACCCAGTACTTC
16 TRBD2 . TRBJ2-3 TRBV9 CASSELAGGGTDTQYF TGTGCCAGCAGCGAACTAGCGGGGGGGGGCACAGATACGCAGTATTTT
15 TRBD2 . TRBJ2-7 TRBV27 CASTHRGEGTYEQCF TGTGCCAGCACCCACCGGGGGGAAGGGACGTACGAGCAGTGCTTC
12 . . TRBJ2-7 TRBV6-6 CASSKTGYEQYF TGTGCCAGCAGCAAGACTGGCTACGAGCAGTACTTC
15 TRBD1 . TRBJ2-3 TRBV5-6 CASSLRTGRTDTQYF TGTGCCAGCAGCTTGAGGACAGGGAGAACAGATACGCAGTATTTT
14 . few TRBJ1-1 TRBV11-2 CASTGGGASTEAFF TGTGCCAGCACCGGCGGGGGCGCATCGACTGAAGCTTTCTTT
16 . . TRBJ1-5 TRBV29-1 CSVAGTGTFGNQPQHF TGCAGCGTCGCCGGGACTGGTACCTTTGGCAATCAGCCCCAGCATTTT
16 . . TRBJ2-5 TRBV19 CASKDRGRAGGETQYF TGTGCCAGTAAGGACCGGGGGAGAGCCGGAGGGGAGACCCAGTACTTC